This TCR beta chain originates from a study of T cells after yellow fever vaccination. Whole-study context: SMART-Seq v4 Ultra Low Input prepared the low-cell-number fractions. Overall study findings and caveats: The CD4 and CD8 compartments had a small share of their clonotypes in common. Post-booster repertoires contained most primary-vaccination clones again (around 97% CD4, 88% CD8).

In germline, CDR1 is SEHNR, CDR2 FQNEAQ (reference sequence). The CDR3 loop spans 17 amino acids. J was trimmed by 3 bases and V by 5 bases; bases with no gene match: 5. There are many counts of this clonotype. TCRdb re-analysed the 5' RACE reads in MiXCR, keeping a single row per CDR3 protein. Among tens of thousands of distinct CDR3 sequences, around 7% were seen once, and the ten largest hold about 22%. Here the sequenced sample was PBMCs, either bulk or a sorted T-cell subset (CD4+, CD8+, memory, or dextramer-sorted; not recorded which), taken on the day of the first yellow fever vaccination. The source of this sequence is a man aged 18 to 35 who received the YFV17D yellow fever vaccine. This rearrangement joins TRBV7-9 to TRBJ2-2, with 14 bases matching TRBD2. The CDR3 loop is CASSRGLAGGYTGELFF. CDR3 bases: TGTGCCAGCAGCCGCGGACTAGCGGGGGGCTACACCGGGGAGCTGTTTTTT.